Listed below are T cell receptor beta chains from one sample, sequenced in a study of T cell responses to AZD1222 COVID-19 vaccine. TCRdb's table, derived via immunoSEQ multiplex PCR, lists solely in-frame clones and lacks some. The sample lists 100,000 to 150,000 clones, around 89% seen once, with about 4% in the top ten. The sequences come from peripheral blood, collected 28 days after the second AZD1222 dose. Receptor source: an adult who received the AZD1222 COVID-19 vaccine. Both conserved end residues are part of each CDR3. D genes are given only for firm matches. Rows may omit the clone size; those that give it use once, few, many or a size class.

v_call	clone_size	d_call	j_call	cdr3_nt	cdr3_aa
TRBV12-5	-	TRBD1	TRBJ2-7	TGTGCTAGTGGTTTGGTAGGGGGACAGGGATCCGAGCAGTACTTC	CASGLVGGQGSEQYF
TRBV6-5	-	-	TRBJ2-1	TGTGCCAGCAACCAAGGGTCTGAGCAGTTCTTC	CASNQGSEQFF
TRBV5-8	-	-	TRBJ1-6	TGTGCCAGCAGCTTGGACAGAAATAATTCACCCCTCCACTTT	CASSLDRNNSPLHF
TRBV11-3	-	-	TRBJ1-5	TGTGTCCCAGCGGCAAAGGGTAGGGTGCGTCAGCCCCAGCATTTT	CVPAAKGRVRQPQHF
TRBV30	-	TRBD1	TRBJ1-6	TGTGCCTGGACAGACAGGGGAGGGTCACCCCTCCACTTT	CAWTDRGGSPLHF
TRBV5-8	-	-	TRBJ1-1	TGTGCCAGCAGCTCTCGGCGCAATCAAGCTTTCTTT	CASSSRRNQAFF
TRBV19	-	-	TRBJ1-4	TGTGCCAGTACCTTTCGGGCGGGCGATAAAGGTGAAAAACTGTTTTTT	CASTFRAGDKGEKLFF
TRBV7-2	-	TRBD2	TRBJ2-3	TGTGCCAGCAGCTTAGGAGGGGCGGGAGGGCCGGCAGATACGCAGTATTTT	CASSLGGAGGPADTQYF
TRBV27	-	TRBD1	TRBJ2-7	TGTGCCAGCAGTTTTGGGACAGGGGGTTACGAGCAGTACTTC	CASSFGTGGYEQYF
TRBV30	-	-	TRBJ2-2	TGTGCCTGGAGCTTACAACAGGGATGGGGCACCGGGGAGCTGTTTTTT	CAWSLQQGWGTGELFF
TRBV5-8	-	TRBD1	TRBJ1-1	TGTGCCAGCACCCTCTATCCCGGGACAGGGGGGATTGAAGCTTTCTTT	CASTLYPGTGGIEAFF
TRBV5-1	-	TRBD1	TRBJ2-7	TGCGCCAGCAGCTTGGGGACAGGGACTTACGAGCAGTACTTC	CASSLGTGTYEQYF
TRBV7-8	-	-	TRBJ1-1	TGTGCCAGCAGCCTCCGGGACCGCAACACTGAAGCTTTCTTT	CASSLRDRNTEAFF
TRBV24-1	once	-	TRBJ2-6	TGTGCCACCAGTGATTTTACAGGGCCCCTTACCTCTGGGGCCAACGTCCTGACTTTC	CATSDFTGPLTSGANVLTF
TRBV11-2	-	-	TRBJ2-5	TGTGCCAGCAGCTTACGATGGTCATCTAGGGAAGAGACCCAGTACTTC	CASSLRWSSREETQYF
TRBV20-1	-	-	TRBJ2-1	TGCAGTGCCGCCGTGAGGGGTGAGCAGTTCTTC	CSAAVRGEQFF
TRBV7-8	-	-	TRBJ2-2	TGTGCCAGCAGCTTAGCGCGGATCGAGGGTACCGGGGAGCTGTTTTTT	CASSLARIEGTGELFF
TRBV19	-	-	TRBJ1-1	TGTGCCAGTAGTATAGGGGCTGCGAGCACTGAAGCTTTCTTT	CASSIGAASTEAFF
TRBV29-1	-	-	TRBJ1-2	TGCAGCGTTGATCTTGGGGGCTATGGCTACACCTTC	CSVDLGGYGYTF
TRBV20-1	-	-	TRBJ1-2	TGCAGTGCTAGCTTTAATGGGTACACCTTC	CSASFNGYTF
TRBV27	once	TRBD1	TRBJ1-1	TGTGCCAGCAGTTGGGACAGGGTTGGGAACACTGAAGCTTTCTTT	CASSWDRVGNTEAFF
TRBV2	-	-	TRBJ2-7	TGTGCCAGCAGTCCCACCACCCTAGGAGGGCAGTACTTC	CASSPTTLGGQYF
TRBV29-1	-	TRBD2	TRBJ2-5	TGCAGCGCACTAGCGCCCGAGACCCAGTACTTC	CSALAPETQYF
TRBV5-4	-	-	TRBJ1-6	TGTGCCAGCAGCTTGGGGCAGCGAGAGGATTCACCCCTCCACTTT	CASSLGQREDSPLHF
TRBV7-2	-	-	TRBJ2-7	TGTGCCAGCAGCCCCACCGGGACCGAATACGAGCAGTACTTC	CASSPTGTEYEQYF
TRBV5-6	-	-	TRBJ1-1	TGTGCCAGCAGCTGGGGCGGCTTAGAAGCTTTCTTT	CASSWGGLEAFF
TRBV6-5	-	-	TRBJ1-1	TGTGCCAGCAGGTCAGGGGCCTCGAACACTGAAGCTTTCTTT	CASRSGASNTEAFF
TRBV7-2	-	-	TRBJ2-7	TGTGCCAGCAGCATAAACGGGGCCTACGAGCAGTACTTC	CASSINGAYEQYF
TRBV27	few	-	TRBJ1-1	TGTGCCAGCAGTTTTTGGCAGACGAACACTGAAGCTTTCTTT	CASSFWQTNTEAFF
TRBV6-5	-	-	TRBJ1-2	TGTGCCAGCAGTTACCGGGGTTTAGGCTATGGCTACACCTTC	CASSYRGLGYGYTF
TRBV27	-	TRBD1	TRBJ2-7	TGTGCCAGCATGGGGTGGGACAGGCTCGGAGAGCAGTACTTC	CASMGWDRLGEQYF
TRBV29-1	-	TRBD1	TRBJ1-1	TGCAGCGTTGAAGGGGGGAACAGGGGGAACACTGAAGCTTTCTTT	CSVEGGNRGNTEAFF
TRBV7-3	-	-	TRBJ1-1	TGTGCCAGCAGCTTAACAATAGGGGGGGCTTACACTGAAGCTTTCTTT	CASSLTIGGAYTEAFF
TRBV19	-	TRBD1	TRBJ2-2	TGTGCCAGTACCCGGGCAGGGGGAAGTTTTAACACCGGGGAGCTGTTTTTT	CASTRAGGSFNTGELFF
TRBV11-1	-	TRBD1	TRBJ1-2	TGTGCCAGCCCAACAGGGGAGACCTATGGCTACACCTTC	CASPTGETYGYTF
TRBV18	few	-	TRBJ2-3	TGTGCCAGCGCCATTGGAGGGTTTGGGGTTTCTCCCACAGATACGCAGTATTTT	CASAIGGFGVSPTDTQYF
TRBV18	once	TRBD1	TRBJ1-4	TGTGCCAGCTCGCCGGGACAGGGTAATGAAAAACTGTTTTTT	CASSPGQGNEKLFF
TRBV11-2	once	-	TRBJ1-2	TGTGCCAGCAGCTTAGAGGTGGGCGCGATCTATGGCTACACCTTC	CASSLEVGAIYGYTF
TRBV11-3	-	-	TRBJ1-1	TGTGCCAGCAGCAGGGGGGGGACTGAAGCTTTCTTT	CASSRGGTEAFF
TRBV5-1	-	-	TRBJ2-4	TGCGCCAGCAGCTTGGATCTGGTCAAAAACATTCAGTACTTC	CASSLDLVKNIQYF
TRBV7-2	-	TRBD1	TRBJ2-5	TGTGCCAGCAGCCAGGGGGCCAGGCAAGAGACCCAGTACTTC	CASSQGARQETQYF
TRBV25-1	-	-	TRBJ1-2	TGTGCCAGCAGTTCCCCCCTGACAGATTCCTATGGCTACACCTTC	CASSSPLTDSYGYTF
TRBV12-2	-	-	TRBJ2-7	TGTGCAAGTCGCTTAGCGAGAGACGAGCAGTACTTC	CASRLARDEQYF
TRBV10-3	-	-	TRBJ1-2	TGTGCCATCAGTTCCCCTCGGGCAGGGCTTGATGGCTACACCTTC	CAISSPRAGLDGYTF
TRBV6-5	-	TRBD1	TRBJ1-3	TGTGCCAGCAGCCCGGGACAGGGCCGGGGAAACACCATATATTTT	CASSPGQGRGNTIYF
TRBV25-1	-	-	TRBJ2-5	TGTGCCAGCAGTGAATCCGGCCCTAAAGAGACCCAGTACTTC	CASSESGPKETQYF
TRBV4-2	once	TRBD2	TRBJ2-5	TGTGCCAGCAGCCAGGCCATGACTAGCGGGGGGGAGACCCAGTACTTC	CASSQAMTSGGETQYF
TRBV4-1	-	-	TRBJ2-1	TGCGCCAGCAGCCAACCCCTGCGCCGGAATGAGCAGTTCTTC	CASSQPLRRNEQFF
TRBV7-2	medium-sized	-	TRBJ2-5	TGTGCCAGCAGCCCCCGCAGCGGGCCGGGCGAGACCCAGTACTTC	CASSPRSGPGETQYF
TRBV11-3	-	TRBD2	TRBJ2-1	TGTGCCAGCAGCTCGGGACTAGTTTCCTACAATGAGCAGTTCTTC	CASSSGLVSYNEQFF
TRBV19	once	-	TRBJ1-1	TGTGCCAGTATCCGGGACGGCACTTTTGAAGCTTTCTTT	CASIRDGTFEAFF
TRBV3-1/TRBV3-2	-	TRBD1	TRBJ2-2	TGTGCCAGCATCTCGCTGGGAAGGGGGCCGAACACCGGGGAGCTGTTTTTT	CASISLGRGPNTGELFF
TRBV28	-	TRBD2	TRBJ2-7	TGTGCCAGGCCCGAACTAGCGGGAGGGAGATACGAGCAGTACTTC	CARPELAGGRYEQYF
TRBV6-2/TRBV6-3	-	-	TRBJ1-2	TGTGCCAGCAGTCTCCCCGATGGCTACACCTTC	CASSLPDGYTF
TRBV6-2/TRBV6-3	-	TRBD2	TRBJ2-3	TGTGCCAGCAGTTACGCGCGGGGGGCCGGAGATACGCAGTATTTT	CASSYARGAGDTQYF
TRBV25-1	-	-	TRBJ1-5	TGTGCCAGCAGTGACGGAGCGATCACGCCCCAGCATTTT	CASSDGAITPQHF
TRBV2	-	TRBD1	TRBJ1-5	TGTGCCAGCAGTCAGGACAGGGGAGGGCTTCGGCCCCAGCATTTT	CASSQDRGGLRPQHF
TRBV28	once	-	TRBJ1-1	TGTGCCAGCACCCCTCGGGGAGGCCCAGCTTTCTTT	CASTPRGGPAFF
TRBV5-1	-	TRBD2	TRBJ2-1	TGCGCCAGCAGCTGGCTAGCGGGAGGGCATGATGAGCAGTTCTTC	CASSWLAGGHDEQFF